This T cell receptor (beta chain) appears in the sequencing data of a study of T-cell memory formation after mild COVID-19. Ten or more counts support this clonotype. MiXCR, run by TCRdb on the 5' RACE reads, gives a single entry per CDR3 protein. The sample shows about 430,000 distinct CDR3 sequences, approximately 25% of them seen only once. J gave up 0 bases and V 9 bases, and 18 bases lay outside the gene matches. Germline values: CDR1 KGHDR, CDR2 SFDVKD. This CDR3 contains 19 residues. Specimen: PBMCs or a T cell subset sorted from them (not recorded which). V is TRBV24-1 and J is TRBJ2-1; 8 nucleotides align to TRBD2. This sequence was found in an adult woman who had mild COVID-19 (a few samples of this study predate the infection). Cell type and time point are not known. This CDR3 is CATSSGRVRRGASYNEQFF. The DNA of the CDR3 is TGTGCCACCTCCTCTGGCAGGGTTAGGCGGGGGGCCTCCTACAATGAGCAGTTCTTC.